The rows below give T cell receptor beta chains drawn from one sample of a study of response to subunit inactivated influenza vaccine. TCRdb called the RT-PCR reads again in MiXCR, with one record for every CDR3 protein. The profile shows approximately 500,000 distinct CDR3 sequences, over 10% of them singletons. The source was PBMCs from blood, collected 40 to 50 days after vaccination. The receptors here all came from a man aged 50 to 60 who received an inactivated influenza vaccine. Each CDR3 is given with its conserved first and last residue. D genes are given only for firm matches. The size entry is marked missing in some rows and otherwise reads once, few, many or a size class.

CDR3aa: CASSPSSWAGAYYEQYF
CDR3nt: TGTGCCAGCAGCCCGTCGTCATGGGCGGGGGCTTACTACGAGCAGTACTTC
abundance: few
d_gene: -
v_gene: TRBV11-2
j_gene: TRBJ2-7

CDR3aa: CASSSKMRSGLYNEQFF
CDR3nt: TGTGCCAGCAGTTCAAAGATGAGGAGCGGGCTCTACAATGAGCAGTTCTTC
abundance: -
d_gene: -
v_gene: TRBV28
j_gene: TRBJ2-1

CDR3aa: CAISGQGLNTEAFF
CDR3nt: TGTGCCATCAGTGGACAGGGATTGAACACTGAAGCTTTCTTT
abundance: few
d_gene: TRBD1
v_gene: TRBV10-3
j_gene: TRBJ1-1

CDR3aa: CASLNTGVNEQFF
CDR3nt: TGTGCCAGCTTGAACACAGGGGTGAATGAGCAGTTCTTC
abundance: -
d_gene: TRBD1
v_gene: TRBV7-9
j_gene: TRBJ2-1

CDR3aa: CASSSTSGGVDETQYF
CDR3nt: TGTGCCAGCAGCTCCACTAGCGGGGGTGTTGATGAGACCCAGTACTTC
abundance: -
d_gene: TRBD2
v_gene: TRBV7-9
j_gene: TRBJ2-5

CDR3aa: CASSTIQGISGELFF
CDR3nt: TGTGCCAGCAGTACGATACAGGGAATATCCGGGGAGCTGTTTTTT
abundance: many
d_gene: -
v_gene: TRBV6-2/TRBV6-3
j_gene: TRBJ2-2

CDR3aa: CSAPGLGGVGTDTQYF
CDR3nt: TGCAGTGCCCCAGGACTAGGGGGGGTGGGCACAGATACGCAGTATTTT
abundance: few
d_gene: -
v_gene: TRBV20-1
j_gene: TRBJ2-3

CDR3aa: CASSLYPLAGEVTDTQYF
CDR3nt: TGTGCCAGCAGCTTGTATCCTCTAGCGGGGGAGGTCACAGATACGCAGTATTTT
abundance: -
d_gene: TRBD2
v_gene: TRBV5-5
j_gene: TRBJ2-3

CDR3aa: CASSLWPSPLHF
CDR3nt: TGTGCCAGCAGCTTATGGCCTTCACCCCTCCACTTT
abundance: -
d_gene: -
v_gene: TRBV7-2
j_gene: TRBJ1-6

CDR3aa: CASNSGSGANVLTF
CDR3nt: TGTGCCAGCAATAGCGGCTCTGGGGCCAACGTCCTGACTTTC
abundance: -
d_gene: -
v_gene: TRBV6-1
j_gene: TRBJ2-6

CDR3aa: CASSPGLQIQETQYF
CDR3nt: TGTGCCAGCAGTCCGGGACTGCAGATCCAAGAGACCCAGTACTTC
abundance: -
d_gene: -
v_gene: TRBV11-3
j_gene: TRBJ2-5

CDR3aa: CASNLDGYEQYF
CDR3nt: TGTGCCAGCAACCTTGACGGCTACGAGCAGTACTTC
abundance: many
d_gene: -
v_gene: TRBV7-2
j_gene: TRBJ2-7

CDR3aa: CASSLTRGIYNEQFF
CDR3nt: TGTGCCAGCAGCTTAACCCGAGGTATCTACAATGAGCAGTTCTTC
abundance: -
d_gene: -
v_gene: TRBV7-2
j_gene: TRBJ2-1

CDR3aa: CSATEPRWTETQYF
CDR3nt: TGCAGTGCTACCGAACCCCGATGGACGGAGACCCAGTACTTC
abundance: -
d_gene: -
v_gene: TRBV20-1
j_gene: TRBJ2-5

CDR3aa: CASSSLNRAWETQYF
CDR3nt: TGTGCCAGCAGCTCCTTGAACAGGGCCTGGGAGACCCAGTACTTC
abundance: many
d_gene: -
v_gene: TRBV11-2
j_gene: TRBJ2-5

CDR3aa: CASSIGRDMRGTEAFF
CDR3nt: TGTGCCAGTAGTATTGGCAGGGACATGAGGGGCACTGAAGCTTTCTTT
abundance: -
d_gene: -
v_gene: TRBV19
j_gene: TRBJ1-1

CDR3aa: CSVGRGSSYEQYF
CDR3nt: TGCAGCGTTGGCCGGGGCAGCTCCTACGAGCAGTACTTC
abundance: -
d_gene: -
v_gene: TRBV29-1
j_gene: TRBJ2-7

CDR3aa: CASSLERGRYEQYF
CDR3nt: TGTGCCAGCAGCTTGGAGCGGGGTCGCTACGAGCAGTACTTC
abundance: -
d_gene: TRBD2
v_gene: TRBV7-8
j_gene: TRBJ2-7

CDR3aa: CASSQNSYQPQHF
CDR3nt: TGTGCCAGCAGCCAAAACAGTTATCAGCCCCAGCATTTT
abundance: few
d_gene: -
v_gene: TRBV14
j_gene: TRBJ1-5

CDR3aa: CSVEGLAVYNEQFF
CDR3nt: TGCAGCGTTGAAGGACTAGCGGTTTACAATGAGCAGTTCTTC
abundance: -
d_gene: TRBD2
v_gene: TRBV29-1
j_gene: TRBJ2-1

CDR3aa: CASSPYRLAAQETQYF
CDR3nt: TGTGCCAGCAGCCCCTACCGACTAGCGGCACAAGAGACCCAGTACTTC
abundance: many
d_gene: TRBD2
v_gene: TRBV14
j_gene: TRBJ2-5

CDR3aa: CASREGLAGGPDTDTQYF
CDR3nt: TGCGCCAGCAGAGAGGGACTAGCGGGGGGGCCTGACACAGATACGCAGTATTTT
abundance: -
d_gene: TRBD2
v_gene: TRBV5-1
j_gene: TRBJ2-3

CDR3aa: CSAGGQIKNTRELFF
CDR3nt: TGCAGTGCCGGAGGACAGATAAAGAACACCCGGGAGCTGTTTTTT
abundance: -
d_gene: -
v_gene: TRBV20-1
j_gene: TRBJ2-2

CDR3aa: CASSLGQQPTYEQYF
CDR3nt: TGCGCCAGCAGCCTCGGACAGCAACCTACCTACGAGCAGTACTTC
abundance: -
d_gene: -
v_gene: TRBV4-1
j_gene: TRBJ2-7

CDR3aa: CASSQDGATYNEQFF
CDR3nt: TGCGCCAGCAGCCAAGACGGGGCTACCTACAATGAGCAGTTCTTC
abundance: few
d_gene: -
v_gene: TRBV4-1
j_gene: TRBJ2-1

CDR3aa: CASSWVSYNEQFF
CDR3nt: TGTGCCAGCAGTTGGGTCTCCTACAATGAGCAGTTCTTC
abundance: -
d_gene: -
v_gene: TRBV6-2/TRBV6-3
j_gene: TRBJ2-1

CDR3aa: CASSLEYNQPQHF
CDR3nt: TGTGCCAGCAGCCTGGAGTATAATCAGCCCCAGCATTTT
abundance: few
d_gene: -
v_gene: TRBV5-5
j_gene: TRBJ1-5

CDR3aa: CAWSKTYGYTF
CDR3nt: TGTGCCTGGAGTAAGACATATGGCTACACCTTC
abundance: -
d_gene: -
v_gene: TRBV30
j_gene: TRBJ1-2

CDR3aa: CSASESGANVLTF
CDR3nt: TGCAGCGCCTCAGAATCTGGGGCCAACGTCCTGACTTTC
abundance: many
d_gene: -
v_gene: TRBV29-1
j_gene: TRBJ2-6

CDR3aa: CAISPGTGRPGELFF
CDR3nt: TGTGCCATCAGTCCCGGGACAGGGAGACCCGGGGAGCTGTTTTTT
abundance: -
d_gene: TRBD1
v_gene: TRBV10-3
j_gene: TRBJ2-2

CDR3aa: CATSENQETQYF
CDR3nt: TGTGCCACCAGTGAAAATCAAGAGACCCAGTACTTC
abundance: few
d_gene: -
v_gene: TRBV24-1
j_gene: TRBJ2-5

CDR3aa: CASSWSTSGNNEQFF
CDR3nt: TGTGCCAGCAGCTGGTCCACTAGCGGCAACAATGAGCAGTTCTTC
abundance: few
d_gene: TRBD2
v_gene: TRBV7-2
j_gene: TRBJ2-1

CDR3aa: CATSRDELAGKFEQFF
CDR3nt: TGTGCCACCAGCAGAGACGAACTAGCGGGGAAGTTCGAGCAGTTCTTC
abundance: few
d_gene: TRBD2
v_gene: TRBV15
j_gene: TRBJ2-1

CDR3aa: CSVVRLQETQYF
CDR3nt: TGCAGCGTTGTCCGTCTCCAAGAGACCCAGTACTTC
abundance: many
d_gene: -
v_gene: TRBV29-1
j_gene: TRBJ2-5

CDR3aa: CASRGGVYEQYF
CDR3nt: TGTGCCAGCAGGGGGGGGGTTTACGAGCAGTACTTC
abundance: many
d_gene: TRBD2
v_gene: TRBV7-2
j_gene: TRBJ2-7

CDR3aa: CASSWTSGGQETQYF
CDR3nt: TGTGCCAGCAGCTGGACTAGCGGGGGGCAAGAGACCCAGTACTTC
abundance: many
d_gene: TRBD2
v_gene: TRBV7-2
j_gene: TRBJ2-5

CDR3aa: CASSLNRARVSYEQYF
CDR3nt: TGTGCCAGCAGTTTAAATCGAGCCCGGGTGTCTTACGAGCAGTACTTC
abundance: -
d_gene: -
v_gene: TRBV27
j_gene: TRBJ2-7

CDR3aa: CASSEGAGVVNEQFF
CDR3nt: TGCGCCAGCAGTGAAGGGGCGGGAGTAGTCAATGAGCAGTTCTTC
abundance: few
d_gene: TRBD2
v_gene: TRBV10-2
j_gene: TRBJ2-1

CDR3aa: CASRMEAPANTGELFF
CDR3nt: TGCGCCAGCAGGATGGAGGCGCCAGCGAACACCGGGGAGCTGTTTTTT
abundance: few
d_gene: -
v_gene: TRBV5-1
j_gene: TRBJ2-2

CDR3aa: CASSFRPGENEQFF
CDR3nt: TGTGCCAGCAGCTTCAGGCCAGGGGAAAATGAGCAGTTCTTC
abundance: -
d_gene: -
v_gene: TRBV7-2
j_gene: TRBJ2-1

CDR3aa: CASSQGLNTGELFF
CDR3nt: TGCGCCAGCAGCCAAGGCTTAAACACCGGGGAGCTGTTTTTT
abundance: few
d_gene: -
v_gene: TRBV4-3
j_gene: TRBJ2-2

CDR3aa: CASSLRERGITDTQYF
CDR3nt: TGTGCCAGCAGTTTAAGGGAGCGGGGAATCACAGATACGCAGTATTTT
abundance: few
d_gene: TRBD2
v_gene: TRBV12-3/TRBV12-4
j_gene: TRBJ2-3

CDR3aa: CASSLMRGTGANVLTF
CDR3nt: TGTGCCAGCAGCTTAATGAGGGGGACTGGGGCCAACGTCCTGACTTTC
abundance: -
d_gene: -
v_gene: TRBV7-2
j_gene: TRBJ2-6

CDR3aa: CSASKIQAGGIYNEQFF
CDR3nt: TGCAGCGCTTCGAAGATCCAGGCAGGGGGGATATACAATGAGCAGTTCTTC
abundance: -
d_gene: -
v_gene: TRBV20-1
j_gene: TRBJ2-1

CDR3aa: CASSLEPGQGGTGELFF
CDR3nt: TGTGCCAGCAGCTTAGAACCGGGACAGGGTGGTACCGGGGAGCTGTTTTTT
abundance: -
d_gene: TRBD1
v_gene: TRBV7-8
j_gene: TRBJ2-2

CDR3aa: CSAEKPGQSRDEQFF
CDR3nt: TGCAGTGCCGAGAAACCGGGACAGTCAAGGGATGAGCAGTTCTTC
abundance: -
d_gene: TRBD1
v_gene: TRBV20-1
j_gene: TRBJ2-1

CDR3aa: CASSLGLPQETQYF
CDR3nt: TGTGCCAGCAGCTTGGGACTCCCCCAAGAGACCCAGTACTTC
abundance: -
d_gene: -
v_gene: TRBV5-6
j_gene: TRBJ2-5

CDR3aa: CASSREYNEQFF
CDR3nt: TGTGCCAGCAGCCGGGAGTACAATGAGCAGTTCTTC
abundance: -
d_gene: -
v_gene: TRBV11-3
j_gene: TRBJ2-1

CDR3aa: CASTGMILYNEQFF
CDR3nt: TGTGCCAGCACAGGGATGATTTTATACAATGAGCAGTTCTTC
abundance: -
d_gene: -
v_gene: TRBV28
j_gene: TRBJ2-1

CDR3aa: CASREGPSTDTQYF
CDR3nt: TGTGCCAGCAGGGAGGGGCCTAGCACAGATACGCAGTATTTT
abundance: -
d_gene: -
v_gene: TRBV27
j_gene: TRBJ2-3

CDR3aa: CASSASGSKYNEQFF
CDR3nt: TGTGCCAGCAGCGCTAGCGGGAGCAAGTACAATGAGCAGTTCTTC
abundance: -
d_gene: TRBD2
v_gene: TRBV9
j_gene: TRBJ2-1

CDR3aa: CASSLPHTPRTSLRTDTQYF
CDR3nt: TGTGCCAGCAGTTTACCCCACACCCCTCGGACTAGTCTGCGCACAGATACGCAGTATTTT
abundance: few
d_gene: TRBD2
v_gene: TRBV28
j_gene: TRBJ2-3

CDR3aa: CPAGARYF
CDR3nt: TGTCCCGCCGGAGCACGGTATTTT
abundance: -
d_gene: -
v_gene: TRBV7-8
j_gene: TRBJ2-3